The next 20 T cell receptor beta chains were all read from a single sample in a study of T cells in tumors after PD-1 blockade (dated by TCRdb to about 2019). The method behind the library was the immunoSEQ multiplex PCR assay. TCRdb re-hosts the immuneACCESS table, in-frame sequences only. Its copies lack some clones; in the studies checked, an unresolved V gene accounts for under half of them, and the cause for the rest is not known. The sample has about 20,000 clones on record, 81% of them singletons. Roughly 27% of the sample is in the top ten clones. The sequencing used PBMCs, collected after anti-PD-1 therapy. Receptors originate from a human donor with advanced basal cell or squamous cell carcinoma (not recorded which).

This sequence joins TRBV4-2 and TRBJ2-3; weak D call: TRBD2 (5 bases). In germline, CDR1 is LGHNA, CDR2 YNFKEQ. This CDR3 contains 16 residues. Trimming left V 0 bases short and J 1 base short, with 11 bases between. CDR3 DNA: TGTGCCAGCAGCCAAGATCTTGTCGGGGGCACAGATACGCAGTATTTT. It specifies CASSQDLVGGTDTQYF.

The chain joins TRBV12-3 or TRBV12-4 to TRBJ2-1; D gene unclear. The CDR3 is 13 amino acids. V shed 3 bases and J shed 9 bases, with 12 bases lying between them. CDR3 sequence: CASSLGYLREQFF. CDR3 bases: TGTGCCAGCAGTTTGGGCTACCTCCGTGAGCAGTTCTTC.

This clone has a handful of counts. This chain links TRBV9 with TRBJ2-1; TRBD2 matches 11 bases. The ends lost 0 bases at V and 6 bases at J; junction bases unmatched: 11. This CDR3 has 18 residues. In germline, CDR1 is SGDLS, CDR2 YYNGEE. This chain's CDR3 is CASSVGVSGGALGNEQFF. The CDR3 DNA reads as TGTGCCAGCAGCGTAGGAGTTAGCGGGGGGGCCTTGGGCAATGAGCAGTTCTTC.

The chain uses TRBV4-1 and TRBJ1-1; maybe TRBD1 (6 bases). This CDR3 spans 14 amino acids. Germline V gene lookup returns CDR1 MGHRA and CDR2 YSYEKL. V lost 4 bases, J lost 5 bases, and 14 bases lay in between. CDR3 sequence reads: CASSRPQGGTEAFF. In DNA, the CDR3 is TGCGCCAGCAGCCGACCACAGGGAGGTACTGAAGCTTTCTTT.

The V call is TRBV7-2, the J call TRBJ1-6; D not certain. V was clipped by 1 base and J by 6 bases, with 13 bases between them. Germline lookup yields CDR1 SGHTA and CDR2 FQGNSA. The CDR3 has 16 residues. CDR3 nucleotide sequence: TGTGCCAGCAGCTTAGGATCCCGGTCGGGTAATTCACCCCTCCACTTT. Residues: CASSLGSRSGNSPLHF.

V usage is TRBV2 and J usage is TRBJ1-2; tentative D call: TRBD1 (5 bases). Germline V CDR1 and CDR2: SNHLY, FYNNEI. The CDR3 is 12 amino acids. Trimming took 6 bases from V and 8 from J, leaving 13 bases between them. The CDR3: CASRQDTGGYTF. The CDR3 bases are TGTGCCAGCAGACAGGACACGGGCGGCTACACCTTC.

The chain joins TRBV19 to TRBJ2-2; 7 bases are shared with TRBD2. V was clipped by 1 base and J by 4 bases; unmatched bases: 3. CDR3 size: 15 residues. CDR1 and CDR2 (germline): LNHDA, SQIVND (reference sequence). The CDR3 nucleotides read TGTGCCAGTAGTATAGCGGGAGGAATCACCGGGGAGCTGTTTTTT. Its protein product is CASSIAGGITGELFF.

As for this clone: The identical CDR3 is also encoded by other nucleotide sequences in the sample. V is TRBV12-3 or TRBV12-4 and J is TRBJ2-5; D is unresolved. This CDR3 region has 11 residues. V lost 3 bases and J lost 5, with 4 bases in between. The CDR3 nucleotides are TGTGCCAGCAGTTTGAGGGAGACCCAGTACTTC. The encoded protein is CASSLRETQYF.

The J gene is TRBJ1-1, the V gene TRBV18; D is unresolved. Germline CDR1 is KGHSH and CDR2 is LQKENI. V shed 3 bases and J shed 6 bases, with 8 bases lying between them. The CDR3 consists of 12 residues. The CDR3, as DNA: TGTGCCAGCTCACCCGCCGGCTCTGAAGCTTTCTTT. Translated: CASSPAGSEAFF.

This sequence joins TRBV15 and TRBJ2-1; no reliable D call. Germline CDR1 and CDR2: LNHNV and YYDKDF (reference sequence). The CDR3 totals 13 residues. The germline V and J ends were trimmed by 4 bases and 7 bases, with 11 bases remaining between them. The CDR3 DNA is TGTGCCACCAGCACACTCAGGATGAATGAGCAGTTCTTC. Its protein is CATSTLRMNEQFF.

The J gene is TRBJ2-7, the V gene TRBV7-8; 15 positions agree with TRBD2. The CDR3 covers 15 residues. Germline V gene sequence: CDR1 SGHVS, CDR2 FQNEAQ. V was clipped by 5 bases and J by 4 bases; unmatched bases: 3. CDR3 coding DNA: TGTGCCAGCAGCCGCGGGACTAGCGGGAGGTACGAGCAGTACTTC. Its protein product is CASSRGTSGRYEQYF.

This chain connects TRBV7-8 to TRBJ2-1; 9 nucleotides align to TRBD1. Germline V gene lookup returns CDR1 SGHVS and CDR2 FQNEAQ. V was pared by 3 bases and J by 0 bases, with 3 bases of the junction left unmatched. The CDR3 extends over 16 amino acids. The CDR3 protein is CASSFNRGRSYNEQFF. CDR3 sequence (DNA): TGTGCCAGCAGCTTCAACAGGGGGCGCTCCTACAATGAGCAGTTCTTC.

This clone is a singleton in its sample. This rearrangement joins TRBV3-1 (or the pseudogene TRBV3-2) to TRBJ2-7; D is perhaps TRBD1 (5 bases). V was clipped by 2 bases and J by 5 bases, with 19 bases between them. The CDR3 consists of 16 residues. Germline values: CDR1 LGHDT, CDR2 YNNKEL (reference sequence). The CDR3 loop is CASSQIAGAGIHEQYF. CDR3 DNA: TGTGCCAGCAGCCAAATCGCTGGAGCAGGGATCCACGAGCAGTACTTC.

The chain combines TRBV3-1 (or the pseudogene TRBV3-2) with TRBJ2-7; 10 nucleotides match TRBD1. Per the germline V gene, CDR1 is LGHDT and CDR2 is YNNKEL (reference sequence). Losses at the gene ends were 4 bases for V and 3 bases for J; bases not matched to a gene: 6. The CDR3 is made up of 15 amino acids. Here the CDR3 DNA reads TGTGCCAGCAGCCCCGGGACAGGGGTTTTCTACGAGCAGTACTTC. Its protein is CASSPGTGVFYEQYF.

The chain combines TRBV7-2 with TRBJ2-7, with 11 positions matching TRBD2. The CDR3 is made up of 15 amino acids. Germline V gene sequence: CDR1 SGHTA, CDR2 FQGNSA. With 5 bases clipped from V and 3 bases from J, the junction kept 6 bases outside the gene matches. The CDR3 sequence: CASSTTSGSGYEQYF. The CDR3 DNA reads as TGTGCCAGCAGCACAACTAGCGGGAGTGGCTACGAGCAGTACTTC.

The CDR3 protein is CSVRDNLNQPQHF. The CDR3 coding sequence is TGCAGCGTTAGGGACAACCTAAATCAGCCCCAGCATTTT. This chain connects TRBV29-1 to TRBJ1-5; a possible D gene is TRBD1 (6 bases). Between the trimmed V and J ends, which lost 5 bases and 4 bases, there was a span of 12 bases. The CDR3 extends over 13 amino acids. In germline, CDR1 is SQVTM, CDR2 ANQGSEA.

The J gene is TRBJ1-2, the V gene TRBV7-2; 10 bases map to TRBD1. With V trimmed by 5 bases and J by 8 bases, 11 bases remained unmatched. The CDR3 totals 15 residues. The germline gives CDR1 SGHTA, CDR2 FQGNSA. CDR3 in amino acids: CASSARQGARLGYTF. Here the CDR3 DNA reads TGTGCCAGCAGCGCCCGACAGGGGGCGAGGTTAGGCTACACCTTC.

The genes are TRBV7-8 and TRBJ2-5; possibly TRBD2 for D (5 bases). The V gene's germline CDR1 is SGHVS and CDR2 FQNEAQ. The CDR3 extends over 12 amino acids. Trimming removed 5 bases at V and 7 bases at J, with 11 bases between. CDR3 in DNA: TGTGCCAGCAGCACGAGGGCCCCGACCCAGTACTTC. The encoded protein is CASSTRAPTQYF.

The chain combines TRBV24-1 with TRBJ1-4; 7 positions agree with TRBD1. V shed 0 bases, J shed 4 bases, and the junction held 4 bases outside the gene matches. Looked up from germline, CDR1 is KGHDR and CDR2 is SFDVKD. This CDR3 has 16 residues. CDR3 nucleotide sequence: TGTGCCACCAGTGATTTGGGGACAGTCCTTAATGAAAAACTGTTTTTT. It codes for CATSDLGTVLNEKLFF.

This rearrangement joins TRBV6-5 to TRBJ2-3; D is undetermined. Germline values: CDR1 MNHEY, CDR2 SVGAGI. This CDR3 is built from 13 residues. V was cut by 7 bases and J by 2 bases, with 10 bases left in between. This CDR3 reads CASKYRLTDTQYF. In DNA form, the CDR3 reads TGTGCCAGCAAATACCGACTCACAGATACGCAGTATTTT.